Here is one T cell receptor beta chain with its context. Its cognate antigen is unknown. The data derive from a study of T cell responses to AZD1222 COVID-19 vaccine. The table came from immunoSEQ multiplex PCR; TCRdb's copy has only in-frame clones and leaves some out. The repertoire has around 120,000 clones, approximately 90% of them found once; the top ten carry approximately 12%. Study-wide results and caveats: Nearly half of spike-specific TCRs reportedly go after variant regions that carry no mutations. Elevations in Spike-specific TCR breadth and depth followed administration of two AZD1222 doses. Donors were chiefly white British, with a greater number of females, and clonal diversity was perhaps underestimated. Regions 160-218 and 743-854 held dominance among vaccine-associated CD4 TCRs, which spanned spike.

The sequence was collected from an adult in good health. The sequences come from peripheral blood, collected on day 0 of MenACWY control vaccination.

The CDR3, as DNA: TGTGCCAGCAGCTTCCACGACTCTGGAAACACCATATATTTT. Translating gives CASSFHDSGNTIYF. The chain links TRBV11-3 to TRBJ1-3; D not certain. With 3 bases removed from V and 0 bases from J, the gap between germline ends came to 6 bases. In germline, CDR1 is SGHNT, CDR2 YENEEA. The CDR3 is made up of 14 amino acids.